One sample yielded the 20 T cell receptor beta chains listed below, sequenced in a study of T cell responses to AZD1222 COVID-19 vaccine. Some clones are missing from TCRdb's copy, which holds only in-frame ones; the method was immunoSEQ multiplex PCR. The sample gives around 120,000 clones, about 86% of which show up once; around 17% is in the top ten. This material consisted of peripheral blood, taken 28 days after the second AZD1222 dose. These TCRs come from an adult who received the AZD1222 COVID-19 vaccine.

Comments on this clone: Other DNA variants within this sample encode the same CDR3. V usage is TRBV19 and J usage is TRBJ1-5; TRBD1 aligns across 11 bases. With 6 bases clipped from V and 4 bases from J, the junction kept 2 bases outside the gene matches. Germline-derived CDR1 and CDR2 are LNHDA and SQIVND (reference sequence). This CDR3 comprises 14 residues. The CDR3 nucleotides read TGTGCCAGTAGCGGGACAGGGGGGAATCAGCCCCAGCATTTT. Its protein product is CASSGTGGNQPQHF. The entire variable domain, with the rest obtained from reference TRBV19 and TRBJ1-5, is as follows: DGGITQSPKYLFRKEGQNVTLSCEQNLNHDAMYWYRQDPGQGLRLIYYSQIVNDFQKGDIAEGYSVSREKKESFPLTVTSAQKNPTAFYLCASSGTGGNQPQHFGDGTRLSIL.

This clone occurred once. This chain links TRBV28 with TRBJ2-6; no firm D call. CDR3 length: 16 amino acids. The germline gives CDR1 MDHEN, CDR2 SYDVKM. Trimming removed 3 bases at V and 0 bases at J, with 9 bases between. This CDR3 is CASSFTPDSGANVLTF. The CDR3 DNA is TGTGCCAGCAGTTTCACCCCCGACTCTGGGGCCAACGTCCTGACTTTC.

CDR3 residues: CASSYARVGGAYEQYF. The CDR3 nucleotides read TGTGCCAGCAGTTACGCGAGGGTTGGGGGAGCCTACGAGCAGTACTTC. The chain employs TRBV6-5 and TRBJ2-7; D tentatively reads TRBD1 or TRBD2 (5 bases each). Looked up from germline, CDR1 is MNHEY and CDR2 is SVGAGI. CDR3 length equals 16 residues. The V gene lost 2 bases and the J gene lost 2 bases, with 16 bases spanning the gap.

The gene calls are TRBV9 and TRBJ1-3; TRBD1 is a possible D gene (5 bases). CDR3 length: 15 residues. CDR1 and CDR2 from the germline V gene are SGDLS and YYNGEE. V lost 3 bases to trimming and J lost 0 bases, with 10 bases between them. For the CDR3, the DNA is TGTGCCAGCAGCGAGGACACCAGCTCTGGAAACACCATATATTTT. This encodes CASSEDTSSGNTIYF.

The chain has TRBV27 and TRBJ2-7; D may match TRBD1 or TRBD2 (6 bases each). The CDR3 loop spans 16 amino acids. Looked up from germline, CDR1 is MNHEY and CDR2 is SMNVEV (reference sequence). Trimming removed 5 bases from V and 6 bases from J, with 23 bases in between. CDR3 region: CASSPGRGTLWSEQYF. DNA of the CDR3: TGTGCCAGCAGTCCCGGGAGAGGGACATTATGGTCCGAGCAGTACTTC.

The chain links TRBV19 to TRBJ1-1; TRBD1 agrees at 7 bases. The CDR3 is 15 amino acids. J lost 0 bases, V lost 7 bases, and 8 bases had no gene match. Germline V gives CDR1 LNHDA, CDR2 SQIVND (reference sequence). The CDR3 coding sequence is TGTGCCAGTACCCGGGACAGATCAATGAACACTGAAGCTTTCTTT. Amino acids: CASTRDRSMNTEAFF.

This clone was observed a single time. This chain connects TRBV11-3 to TRBJ1-1; D is unclear. This CDR3 has 14 amino acids. Germline V gives CDR1 SGHNT, CDR2 YENEEA. Trimming took 0 bases from V and 4 from J, leaving 9 bases between them. The CDR3 loop reads CASSLEGRSTEAFF. As DNA, the CDR3 is TGTGCCAGCAGCTTAGAAGGTCGGTCCACTGAAGCTTTCTTT.

The chain combines TRBV4-1 with TRBJ2-1; D is possibly TRBD1 (5 bases). Trimming shortened V by 6 bases and J by 6 bases, and 18 bases separated the two germline ends. The germline gives CDR1 MGHRA, CDR2 YSYEKL. The CDR3 is made up of 15 amino acids. The CDR3 loop reads CASSPVGRDSNEQFF. CDR3 DNA sequence: TGCGCCAGCAGTCCAGTCGGACGCGACAGCAATGAGCAGTTCTTC.

The rearrangement links TRBV5-1 to TRBJ2-5; D is unresolved. Germline loops: CDR1 SGHRS, CDR2 YFSETQ. Between the trimmed V and J ends, which lost 0 bases and 4 bases, there was a span of 10 bases. The CDR3 sequence is 14 residues long. CDR3 coding DNA: TGCGCCAGCAGCTTGGGGGTAATCGGAGAGACCCAGTACTTC. It encodes CASSLGVIGETQYF.

CDR3 in amino acids: CAWTGVMSSGRAQFF. In DNA form, the CDR3 reads TGTGCCTGGACCGGAGTTATGAGTAGCGGGAGGGCTCAGTTCTTC. The rearrangement links TRBV30 to TRBJ2-1; 11 bases fit TRBD2. The V gene end was trimmed by 4 bases and the J gene end by 13 bases; junction bases not matched to a gene: 15. Germline lookup yields CDR1 GTSNPN and CDR2 SVGIG (reference sequence). This CDR3 has 15 residues.

The J gene is TRBJ1-6, the V gene TRBV19; D call uncertain. Trimming took 4 bases from V and 6 from J, leaving 1 base between them. Germline V gene data show CDR1 as LNHDA and CDR2 as SQIVND (reference sequence). This CDR3 has 11 residues. The CDR3 region is CASSSNSPLHF. CDR3 nucleotide sequence: TGTGCCAGTAGTAGTAATTCACCCCTCCACTTT.

The chain carries TRBV5-5 and TRBJ2-1, with D uncertain. CDR3 size: 15 residues. V was trimmed by 0 bases and J by 0 bases, leaving 7 bases between them. Germline CDR1 is SGHKS and CDR2 is YYEKEE (reference sequence). The CDR3 coding sequence is TGTGCCAGCAGCTTGGCCCCGGTCTCCTACAATGAGCAGTTCTTC. This gives the protein CASSLAPVSYNEQFF.

The chain uses TRBV9 and TRBJ2-2; D is perhaps TRBD1 or TRBD2 (5 bases each). There are 14 residues in the CDR3. Trimming left V 2 bases short and J 4 bases short, with 9 bases between. Germline CDR1 and CDR2: SGDLS and YYNGEE. This chain's CDR3 is CASSVGGGTGELFF. DNA for the CDR3: TGTGCCAGCAGCGTGGGTGGGGGCACCGGGGAGCTGTTTTTT.

The J gene is TRBJ1-5, the V gene TRBV29-1, with D possibly TRBD1 on 5 matching bases. Germline V lookup: CDR1 SQVTM, CDR2 ANQGSEA. This CDR3 has 12 amino acids. V shed 6 bases and J shed 7 bases, with 13 bases lying between them. DNA for the CDR3: TGCAGCGTGGGCGGGGGAGGCCAGCCCCAGCATTTT. Translating gives CSVGGGGQPQHF.

The J gene is TRBJ2-1, the V gene TRBV5-6, with D unresolved. The CDR3 totals 14 residues. The germline V and J ends were trimmed by 8 bases and 3 bases, with 15 bases remaining between them. CDR1 and CDR2 (germline): SGHDT, YYEEEE. CDR3 bases: TGTGCCAGGCCCCCCGGAACGGACTACAATGAGCAGTTCTTC. Amino acid sequence: CARPPGTDYNEQFF.

The chain recombines TRBV9 with TRBJ2-7; D is uncertain. V lost 4 bases and J 5 bases, leaving 13 bases between the germline ends. The CDR3 extends over 13 amino acids. Germline V gives CDR1 SGDLS, CDR2 YYNGEE. As DNA, the CDR3 is TGTGCCAGCAGCCCCCGACCCCTGCACGAGCAGTACTTC. This translates into CASSPRPLHEQYF.

The V and J genes are TRBV18 and TRBJ1-5; D call uncertain. V lost 3 bases and J lost 3, with 3 bases in between. Looked up from germline, CDR1 is KGHSH and CDR2 is LQKENI. The CDR3 totals 12 residues. For the CDR3, the DNA is TGTGCCAGCTCACCCGACAATCAGCCCCAGCATTTT. It codes for CASSPDNQPQHF. The entire variable domain, with the rest obtained from reference TRBV18 and TRBJ1-5, is as follows: NAGVMQNPRHLVRRRGQEARLRCSPMKGHSHVYWYRQLPEEGLKFMVYLQKENIIDESGMPKERFSAEFPKEGPSILRIQQVVRGDSAAYFCASSPDNQPQHFGDGTRLSIL.

The rearrangement joins TRBV19 to TRBJ1-1; D is perhaps TRBD1 (5 bases). Trimming pared 5 bases from V and 5 bases from J, leaving 9 bases between. From germline, CDR1 is LNHDA and CDR2 SQIVND (reference sequence). CDR3 size: 12 residues. CDR3 residues: CASSSGVTEAFF. The CDR3 bases are TGTGCCAGTAGTTCGGGGGTGACTGAAGCTTTCTTT. The complete variable domain, with remaining parts taken from reference TRBV19 and TRBJ1-1, reads DGGITQSPKYLFRKEGQNVTLSCEQNLNHDAMYWYRQDPGQGLRLIYYSQIVNDFQKGDIAEGYSVSREKKESFPLTVTSAQKNPTAFYLCASSSGVTEAFFGQGTRLTVV.

V usage is TRBV5-1 and J usage is TRBJ1-1; 10 bases are shared with TRBD1. CDR3 length: 15 residues. The germline V gene encodes CDR1 SGHRS and CDR2 YFSETQ. Unmatched junction bases numbered 10, after V lost 4 bases and J lost 7 bases. The DNA of the CDR3 is TGCGCCAGCAGCCTAGACAGGGGGCAGGGGTTTGAAGCTTTCTTT. It codes for CASSLDRGQGFEAFF.

J is TRBJ2-1 and V is TRBV9; TRBD2 is a possible D gene (6 bases). Germline values: CDR1 SGDLS, CDR2 YYNGEE. The CDR3 has 16 residues. The V end was cut by 0 bases, the J end by 8 bases, with 18 bases between. Here the CDR3 reads CASSVGLAVNLDEQFF. In DNA, the CDR3 is TGTGCCAGCAGCGTAGGGTTAGCGGTCAACTTGGATGAGCAGTTCTTC.